This T cell receptor (beta chain) was sequenced in a study of blood T cell repertoires in COVID-19. The overall study: Italy, Spain and the United States were the sources of the convalescent and acute COVID-19 samples. The cDNA or gDNA used as material had been derived from T cells, B-cell-depleted T cells, or PBMCs.

This clone was seen only once. V was clipped by 4 bases and J by 2 bases, with 18 bases between them. Germline CDR1 and CDR2: SGHRS and YFSETQ. The CDR3 runs 16 residues. The authors' processing: The authors estimated nucleated cell counts from reference gene primer amplification. Sequencing used immunoSEQ multiplex PCR; TCRdb keeps in-frame clones, though not all of them. That table furnishes V, J and clone size, whereas the DNA furnished D and trimming. The sample holds 150,000 to 200,000 clones; approximately 80% are singletons and the top ten take roughly a tenth. V usage is TRBV5-1 and J usage is TRBJ2-5; D perhaps matches TRBD2 (7 bases). The material sequenced was peripheral blood. The source is a woman aged 80 or over with active or convalescent COVID-19. CDR3 in DNA: TGCGCCAGCAGCCTCGGGGGGCACCCGAAGCAAGAGACCCAGTACTTC. This translates into CASSLGGHPKQETQYF.